Following are 22 T cell receptor beta chains from one sample sequenced in a study of siplizumab effects on memory and regulatory T cells. The method was immunoSEQ multiplex PCR; TCRdb's version includes in-frame clones alone and lacks a portion of them. The sample comprises tens of thousands of clones, less than 85% of which are singletons, and about 3.8% rests with the top ten. The source material was memory CD4+ T cells sorted from blood. These receptors all come from a human donor in good health.

The J gene is TRBJ1-1, the V gene TRBV5-1; D may be TRBD1 (5 bases). The CDR3 sequence is 16 residues long. The germline V gene encodes CDR1 SGHRS and CDR2 YFSETQ. V was shortened by 0 bases and J by 0 bases, with 12 bases between the two germline ends. The CDR3 DNA reads TGCGCCAGCAGCTTGGTAGGGGATGGAATGAACACTGAAGCTTTCTTT. It is translated as CASSLVGDGMNTEAFF.

The chain couples TRBV6-5 to TRBJ2-5; 8 positions agree with TRBD2. V shed 7 bases and J 1 base; nucleotides not matched to a gene: 8. CDR3 length equals 15 residues. Germline V gene data show CDR1 as MNHEY and CDR2 as SVGAGI. The CDR3: CASTSGGGIQETQYF. The CDR3 DNA reads as TGTGCCAGCACATCCGGCGGGGGGATCCAAGAGACCCAGTACTTC.

The V call is TRBV7-9, the J call TRBJ2-1; 15 bases agree with TRBD2. CDR3 size: 18 residues. V shed 5 bases, J shed 7 bases, and the junction held 12 bases outside the gene matches. Germline V lookup: CDR1 SEHNR, CDR2 FQNEAQ (reference sequence). CDR3 region: CASSTSPGLAGGGNEQFF. The DNA for the CDR3 is TGTGCCAGCAGCACCAGCCCGGGACTAGCGGGAGGTGGGAATGAGCAGTTCTTC.

V usage is TRBV10-3 and J usage is TRBJ2-1; possibly TRBD2 for D (6 bases). Trimming left V 10 bases short and J 0 bases short, with 16 bases between. CDR1 and CDR2 from the germline V gene are ENHRY and SYGVKD. The CDR3 has 15 residues. The CDR3 loop is CATVPSDPSYNEQFF. The CDR3 nucleotides are TGTGCCACCGTTCCTAGCGATCCCTCCTACAATGAGCAGTTCTTC.

The chain has TRBV10-1 and TRBJ1-3; a weak D match, TRBD1 (5 bases). Trimming removed 0 bases from V and 4 bases from J, with 13 bases in between. Germline CDR1 WNHNN, CDR2 SYGVQD (reference sequence). This CDR3 is 16 amino acids long. The CDR3 DNA sequence: TGCGCCAGCAGTGAGTCTTGGACATCGGAAGGAAACACCATATATTTT. Translation gives CASSESWTSEGNTIYF.

The V and J genes are TRBV6-1 and TRBJ2-5, with TRBD2 identical over 14 bases. Unmatched junction bases numbered 2, after V lost 3 bases and J lost 2 bases. The CDR3 is 16 amino acids. Germline loops: CDR1 MNHNS, CDR2 SASEGT. CDR3 residues: CASSETSGRAQETQYF. As DNA, the CDR3 is TGTGCCAGCAGTGAGACTAGCGGGAGGGCACAAGAGACCCAGTACTTC.

V is TRBV27 and J is TRBJ2-4; TRBD2 matches 7 bases. Germline CDR1 is MNHEY and CDR2 is SMNVEV (reference sequence). The trim removed 2 bases at V and 1 base at J, leaving 5 bases unmatched. This CDR3 contains 16 residues. CDR3 nucleotide sequence: TGTGCCAGCAGTTTACTGGGCGGGAGCGCCAAAAACATTCAGTACTTC. Residues: CASSLLGGSAKNIQYF.

The chain joins TRBV19 to TRBJ2-1, with 15 bases that match TRBD2. In germline, CDR1 is LNHDA, CDR2 SQIVND (reference sequence). V trimming: 5 bases; J trimming: 12 bases; junction bases outside the gene matches: 17. This CDR3 spans 18 amino acids. In DNA form, the CDR3 reads TGTGCCAGTAGTTCCCCGGGACTAGCGGGGGGAAAACGAATGACGCAGTTCTTC. Encoded protein: CASSSPGLAGGKRMTQFF.

The chain has TRBV21-1 and TRBJ1-1. TRBV21-1 corresponds to a pseudogene. There are 12 residues in the CDR3. In nucleotides, the CDR3 is TGTGCCAGCAGCAAAGTGAAGGGAACGGCTTTCTTT. Amino acid sequence: CASSKVKGTAFF.

This chain joins TRBV6-4 and TRBJ2-1, with 12 bases matching TRBD2. Germline-derived CDR1 and CDR2 are MRHNA and SNTAGT. The V and J ends lost 4 bases and 8 bases, in that order; junction bases with no gene match: 6. The CDR3 length is 15 residues. The CDR3 DNA sequence: TGTGCCAGCAGTGTGGGGACTAGCGGGTGGGATGAGCAGTTCTTC. Translated: CASSVGTSGWDEQFF.

The chain links TRBV6-6 to TRBJ1-4; the D gene is possibly TRBD1 (5 bases). The CDR3 is 15 residues long. The germline CDR1 and CDR2 sequences are MNHNY and SVGAGI (reference sequence). V lost 6 bases, J lost 8 bases, and 19 bases lay in between. This chain's CDR3 is CASSLDSGLGEKLFF. CDR3 nucleotides: TGTGCCAGCAGCCTGGATTCAGGGTTGGGAGAAAAACTGTTTTTT.

V usage is TRBV6-5 and J usage is TRBJ2-3; TRBD1 or TRBD2 may be the D gene (5 bases each). The CDR3 totals 14 residues. The germline V gene encodes CDR1 MNHEY and CDR2 SVGAGI. Trimming shortened V by 4 bases and J by 12 bases, and 20 bases separated the two germline ends. CDR3 DNA: TGTGCCAGCAGTTCACATACGGGACGTGATATCCAGTATTTT. This gives the protein CASSSHTGRDIQYF.

J is TRBJ2-1 and V is TRBV11-2; D might be TRBD2 (6 bases). The germline CDR1 and CDR2 sequences are SGHAT and FQNNGV. The V gene lost 0 bases and the J gene lost 8 bases, with 14 bases spanning the gap. The CDR3 loop spans 15 amino acids. CDR3: CASSLDPRDFDEQFF. The CDR3 nucleotides are TGTGCCAGCAGCTTAGATCCACGGGACTTCGATGAGCAGTTCTTC.

This clone came up a few times. J is TRBJ2-2 and V is TRBV7-2; 11 bases fit TRBD2. The length of the CDR3 is 15 residues. V lost 5 bases and J lost 5; bases outside the gene matches: 4. Germline CDR1 and CDR2: SGHTA and FQGNSA. The CDR3 DNA is TGTGCCAGCAGCCTCTGGACTAGCGGGACCGGGGAGCTGTTTTTT. It codes for CASSLWTSGTGELFF.

The chain employs TRBV7-8 and TRBJ2-6; D not certain. The CDR3 is made up of 13 amino acids. The germline V and J ends were trimmed by 7 bases and 2 bases, with 6 bases remaining between them. Per germline, CDR1 SGHVS and CDR2 FQNEAQ. This chain's CDR3 is CASNPPGANVLTF. Here the CDR3 DNA reads TGTGCCAGCAACCCGCCTGGGGCCAACGTCCTGACTTTC. Variable domain in full (rest from reference TRBV7-8 and TRBJ2-6): GAGVSQSPRYKVAKRGQDVALRCDPISGHVSLFWYQQALGQGPEFLTYFQNEAQLDKSGLPSDRFFAERPEGSVSTLKIQRTQQEDSAVYLCASNPPGANVLTFGAGSRLTVL.

The V and J genes are TRBV11-3 and TRBJ2-1; D gene ambiguous. The CDR3 has 12 residues. CDR1 is SGHNT and CDR2 is YENEEA in the germline V gene. Trimming cost V 0 bases and J 10 bases, with 7 bases left between them. For the CDR3, the DNA is TGTGCCAGCAGCTTAGATTCCCCCGAGCAGTTCTTC. This translates into CASSLDSPEQFF.

The gene calls are TRBV14 and TRBJ2-7, with D possibly matching TRBD1 (6 bases). Per germline, CDR1 SGHDN and CDR2 FVKESK. V was shortened by 1 base and J by 3 bases, with 10 bases between the two germline ends. This CDR3 spans 14 amino acids. CDR3 nucleotides: TGTGCCAGCAGCCAAGGGACAGCCTACTACGAGCAGTACTTC. Its protein is CASSQGTAYYEQYF. Full variable domain (remainder filled in from reference TRBV14 and TRBJ2-7): EAGVTQFPSHSVIEKGQTVTLRCDPISGHDNLYWYRRVMGKEIKFLLHFVKESKQDESGMPNNRFLAERTGGTYSTLKVQPAELEDSGVYFCASSQGTAYYEQYFGPGTRLTVT.

The V call is TRBV10-3, the J call TRBJ2-3, with TRBD2 matching 7 bases. V was clipped by 3 bases and J by 4 bases; unmatched bases: 10. CDR1 is ENHRY, CDR2 SYGVKD, per germline. This CDR3 has 16 residues. The CDR3 DNA follows: TGTGCCATCAGTGATCCGAGCGGGGCCGGCGCAGATACGCAGTATTTT. This sequence encodes CAISDPSGAGADTQYF.

J is TRBJ2-2 and V is TRBV5-4; maybe TRBD1 (5 bases). The CDR3 is made up of 16 amino acids. Germline values: CDR1 SGHNT, CDR2 YYREEE (reference sequence). The V and J ends lost 4 bases and 3 bases respectively, with 16 bases between them. The CDR3 DNA follows: TGTGCCAGCAGCCCCAGACCGACAGTACACACCGGGGAGCTGTTTTTT. It is translated as CASSPRPTVHTGELFF.

The V call is TRBV7-8, the J call TRBJ2-3; weak D call: TRBD1 (6 bases). The CDR3 is 16 amino acids. V was trimmed by 0 bases and J by 4 bases, leaving 14 bases between them. Germline V gene lookup returns CDR1 SGHVS and CDR2 FQNEAQ. CDR3: CASSLALAGAPDTQYF. The CDR3 nucleotides are TGTGCCAGCAGCTTAGCGCTGGCAGGGGCTCCAGATACGCAGTATTTT.

This clone was seen a few times. The chain couples TRBV5-1 to TRBJ1-4, with a possible D match to TRBD1 (5 bases). Germline assignment: CDR1 SGHRS and CDR2 YFSETQ. Trimming took 0 bases from V and 6 from J, leaving 9 bases between them. This CDR3 contains 14 residues. The CDR3 sequence is CASSLAGRDEKLFF. In DNA form, the CDR3 reads TGCGCCAGCAGCTTGGCAGGGAGGGATGAAAAACTGTTTTTT.

The chain carries TRBV2 and TRBJ1-1, with 7 bases lining up with TRBD1. V shed 10 bases and J 5 bases; nucleotides not matched to a gene: 10. Germline V gene data show CDR1 as SNHLY and CDR2 as FYNNEI. This CDR3 is built from 13 residues. The CDR3 loop is CATRQGWETEAFF. The CDR3 DNA is TGTGCCACCCGACAGGGCTGGGAAACTGAAGCTTTCTTT.